These 14 T cell receptor beta chains were sequenced from one sample in a study of glioma-infiltrating T cells. The iRepertoire nested amplicon-rescue multiplex PCR amplified TCR alpha and beta CDR3s from RNA. TCRdb called the multiplex PCR reads again in MiXCR, with one record for every CDR3 protein. The sample has approximately 93,000 distinct CDR3 sequences; about 37% are singletons. Sequencing input: glioma tissue, nonneoplastic brain tissue, or PBMCs (not recorded which). The receptors were gathered from a human donor with low-grade glioma or glioblastoma, undergoing nonglioma brain surgery, or in good health (not recorded which).

Comment on this clonotype: This may arise from a read error, as a much more abundant clone is one base away. V gene TRBV11-2 combines with J gene TRBJ2-7; D gene ambiguous. Per germline, CDR1 SGHAT and CDR2 FQNNGV. The CDR3 runs 12 residues. CDR3 in DNA: TGTGCCAGCAGCTTTCCGGGTGGCGAGCGGTACTTC. It specifies CASSFPGGERYF.

This clonotype has only one observation. At one of its ends the junction is not consistent with the germline gene, which may arise from a read error. This rearrangement joins TRBV28 to TRBJ1-1; D gene unclear. This CDR3 is built from 14 residues. CDR1 and CDR2 (germline): MDHEN, SYDVKM. This CDR3 reads CASKAEYDPPRASF. The CDR3, as DNA: TGTGCCAGCAAGGCGGAATATGATCCCCCGCGAGCTTCCTTT.

In this sample, this clonotype turned up many times. The chain combines TRBV3-1 with TRBJ2-7; 8 bases align to TRBD1. The CDR3 is made up of 16 amino acids. Germline assignment: CDR1 LGHDT and CDR2 YNNKEL (reference sequence). The V gene end was trimmed by 4 bases and the J gene end by 2 bases; junction bases not matched to a gene: 10. The CDR3 reads CASSPPDGTGAYEQYF. For the CDR3, the DNA is TGTGCCAGCAGCCCACCGGACGGGACAGGCGCCTACGAGCAGTACTTC.

The table lists this clonotype with many counts. The chain combines TRBV29-1 with TRBJ2-3; D gene ambiguous. This CDR3 contains 12 residues. V shed 6 bases and J shed 4 bases, with 11 bases lying between them. Germline V gene sequence: CDR1 SQVTM, CDR2 ANQGSEA. CDR3 in amino acids: CSVRQSADTQYF. The CDR3 region has the DNA TGCAGCGTCCGTCAATCAGCAGATACGCAGTATTTT.

Regarding this clonotype: This could be a read error, since a much larger clone is one nucleotide away. The CDR3 protein is CAIVRDTACEQYF. CDR3 nucleotide sequence: TGTGCCATCGTCCGGGACACGGCCTGCGAGCAGTACTTC. This sequence joins TRBV6-1 and TRBJ2-7; D possibly corresponds to TRBD1 (6 bases). The V and J ends lost 10 bases and 6 bases respectively, with 19 bases between them. The CDR3 runs to 13 residues. Germline V gene data show CDR1 as MNHNS and CDR2 as SASEGT.

This clonotype was observed many times. The chain couples TRBV11-1 to TRBJ2-7; 7 nucleotides align to TRBD1. Germline V gene sequence: CDR1 SGHAT, CDR2 FQDESV (reference sequence). The CDR3 extends over 12 amino acids. V shed 5 bases, J shed 5 bases, and the junction held 3 bases outside the gene matches. CDR3 bases: TGTGCCAGCAGCCCCGACAGGGACGAGCAGTACTTC. Translating gives CASSPDRDEQYF.

Points on this clonotype: Since the CDR3 does not end with the conserved phenylalanine or tryptophan, this likely comes from a read error. CDR3 protein: CASSRPSIGVSYNEQFL. For the CDR3, the DNA is TGTGCCAGCAGCCGGCCGTCAATTGGGGTATCCTACAATGAGCAGTTCCTC. The chain links TRBV7-9 to TRBJ2-1, with D hard to call. The CDR3 length is 17 residues. The V end was cut by 5 bases, the J end by 1 base, with 18 bases between. Germline CDR1 reads SEHNR; CDR2 reads FQNEAQ (reference sequence).

This rearrangement joins TRBV15 to TRBJ2-3; D may be TRBD1 (6 bases). The CDR3 runs to 13 residues. V shed 3 bases and J shed 5 bases, with 9 bases lying between them. Germline V gives CDR1 LNHNV, CDR2 YYDKDF (reference sequence). DNA of the CDR3: TGTGCCACCAGCAGTGCAGGGGTAGATACGCAGTATTTT. Protein product: CATSSAGVDTQYF. Full variable domain (missing parts from reference TRBV15 and TRBJ2-3): DAMVIQNPRYQVTQFGKPVTLSCSQTLNHNVMYWYQQKSSQAPKLLFHYYDKDFNNEADTPDNFQSRRPNTSFCFLDIRSPGLGDTAMYLCATSSAGVDTQYFGPGTRLTVL.

At least ten counts were recorded for this clonotype. The rearrangement joins TRBV7-9 to TRBJ2-3; D remains unclear. Germline CDR1 reads SEHNR; CDR2 reads FQNEAQ (reference sequence). This CDR3 is 14 amino acids long. V shed 5 bases and J shed 2 bases, with 11 bases lying between them. The CDR3 sequence: CASSGRPHTDTQYF. The CDR3 DNA follows: TGTGCCAGCAGCGGTAGACCCCACACAGATACGCAGTATTTT.

This clonotype was detected many times. The V call is TRBV28, the J call TRBJ2-3; TRBD1 matches 9 bases. In germline, CDR1 is MDHEN, CDR2 SYDVKM. The trim removed 3 bases at V and 0 bases at J, leaving 7 bases unmatched. The CDR3 totals 17 residues. The CDR3 loop reads CASSLFGTGKSTDTQYF. The CDR3 DNA sequence: TGTGCCAGCAGTTTGTTCGGGACAGGGAAAAGCACAGATACGCAGTATTTT.

This clonotype was observed many times. V gene TRBV7-9 combines with J gene TRBJ2-7, with 10 positions matching TRBD2. The CDR3 is made up of 16 amino acids. V lost 8 bases and J lost 0; bases outside the gene matches: 10. The germline CDR1 and CDR2 sequences are SEHNR and FQNEAQ (reference sequence). The CDR3, as DNA: TGTGCCAGCGCCGGAGAACTAGCGGGGCACTCCTACGAGCAGTACTTC. Its protein is CASAGELAGHSYEQYF.

The chain is built from TRBV6-5 and TRBJ2-1, with TRBD2 matching 7 bases. Germline V gene data show CDR1 as MNHEY and CDR2 as SVGAGI. The CDR3 runs 17 residues. CDR3 in amino acids: CVSSYSPSQRDYNEQFF. Here the CDR3 DNA reads TGTGTTAGCAGTTACTCGCCGTCGCAGCGGGACTACAATGAGCAGTTCTTC.

As regards this clonotype: A single base separates this from a much larger clone, so it may be a read error. The J gene is TRBJ2-1, the V gene TRBV29-1; D ambiguous. CDR3 size: 14 residues. The germline gives CDR1 SQVTM, CDR2 ANQGSEA. CDR3 DNA sequence: TGCGGCGTTGACCAGCCTAGGGCATACAATGAGCAGTTCTTC. Amino acids: CGVDQPRAYNEQFF.

As concerns this clonotype: Likely a read error: the CDR3 ends without its conserved phenylalanine or tryptophan. The V call is TRBV6-5, the J call TRBJ2-5; a possible D gene is TRBD1 (5 bases). This CDR3 has 13 amino acids. Germline lookup yields CDR1 MNHEY and CDR2 SVGAGI. The germline V and J ends were trimmed by 8 bases and 5 bases, with 15 bases remaining between them. CDR3 region: CASRRVLDETQYL. The DNA for the CDR3 is TGTGCCAGCCGCAGGGTACTGGACGAGACCCAGTACTTA.